This T cell receptor beta chain was recovered during a study of T cells in tuberculosis. V dropped 6 bases and J dropped 8; count of bases not matched to a gene: 13. The CDR3 covers 15 residues. CDR1 and CDR2 (germline): MDHEN, SYDVKM. As to time point: new active TB diagnosis, blood taken before or within 7 days of starting treatment. Sequencing used immunoSEQ multiplex PCR; TCRdb keeps in-frame clones, though not all of them. The sample shows about 34,000 clones, roughly 93% of them seen only once. The input for sequencing was PBMCs, taken at tuberculosis diagnosis. The clonotype was recovered from an adult with tuberculosis. V gene TRBV28 combines with J gene TRBJ2-1; 7 bases are a match to TRBD2. The CDR3 DNA reads TGTGCCAGCAGCCGCGGGAGTTACTACACGGATGAGCAGTTCTTC. As protein: CASSRGSYYTDEQFF.